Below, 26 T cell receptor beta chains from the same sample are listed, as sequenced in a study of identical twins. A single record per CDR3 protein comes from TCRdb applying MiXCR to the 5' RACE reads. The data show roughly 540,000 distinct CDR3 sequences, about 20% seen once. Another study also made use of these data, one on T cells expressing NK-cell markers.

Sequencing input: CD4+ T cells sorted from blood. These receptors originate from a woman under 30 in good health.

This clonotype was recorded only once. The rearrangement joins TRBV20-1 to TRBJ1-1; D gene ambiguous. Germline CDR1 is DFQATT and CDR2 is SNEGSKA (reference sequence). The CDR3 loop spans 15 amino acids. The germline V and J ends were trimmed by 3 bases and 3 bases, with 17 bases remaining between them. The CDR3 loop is CSARRGGSGYTEAFF. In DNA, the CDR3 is TGCAGTGCTAGGAGAGGCGGGAGTGGGTACACTGAAGCTTTCTTT.

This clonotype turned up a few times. CDR3 DNA: TGTGCCATCAGTGAGTCAATCGGGACAGGGTCTGAAAAACTGTTTTTT. Protein sequence: CAISESIGTGSEKLFF. The chain couples TRBV10-3 to TRBJ1-4; TRBD1 matches 9 bases. Unmatched junction bases numbered 6, after V lost 0 bases and J lost 7 bases. The CDR3 has 16 amino acids. The germline gives CDR1 ENHRY, CDR2 SYGVKD.

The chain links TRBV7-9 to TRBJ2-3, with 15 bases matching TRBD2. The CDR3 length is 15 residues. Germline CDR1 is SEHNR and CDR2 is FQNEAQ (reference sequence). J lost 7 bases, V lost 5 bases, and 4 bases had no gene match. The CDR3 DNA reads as TGTGCCAGCAGCAGAGGACTAGCGGGGGGGAATACGCAGTATTTT. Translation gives CASSRGLAGGNTQYF.

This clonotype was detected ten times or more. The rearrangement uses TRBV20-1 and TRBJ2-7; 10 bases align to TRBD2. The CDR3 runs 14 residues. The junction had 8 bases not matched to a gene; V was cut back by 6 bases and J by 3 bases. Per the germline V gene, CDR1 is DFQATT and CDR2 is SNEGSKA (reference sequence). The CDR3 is CSARGLAGVYEQYF. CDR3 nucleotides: TGCAGTGCGCGAGGTCTAGCGGGAGTCTACGAGCAGTACTTC.

CDR3 protein: CASSWDGDYGYTF. For the CDR3, the DNA is TGTGCCAGCAGTTGGGATGGGGACTATGGCTACACCTTC. The chain joins TRBV6-5 to TRBJ1-2; no clear D gene. The V gene's germline CDR1 is MNHEY and CDR2 SVGAGI. V lost 4 bases, J lost 3 bases, and 9 bases lay in between. The CDR3 contains 13 residues.

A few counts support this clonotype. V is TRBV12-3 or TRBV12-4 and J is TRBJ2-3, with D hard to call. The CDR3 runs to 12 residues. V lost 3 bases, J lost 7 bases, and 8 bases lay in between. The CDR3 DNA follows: TGTGCCAGCAGTTTCGATATATATACGCAGTATTTT. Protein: CASSFDIYTQYF.

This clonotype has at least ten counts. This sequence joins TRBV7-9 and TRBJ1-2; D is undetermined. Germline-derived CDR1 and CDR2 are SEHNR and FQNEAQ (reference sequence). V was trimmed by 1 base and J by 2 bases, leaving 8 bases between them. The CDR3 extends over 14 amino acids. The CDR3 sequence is CASSLVVSNYGYTF. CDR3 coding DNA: TGTGCCAGCAGCTTAGTAGTGTCAAACTATGGCTACACCTTC.

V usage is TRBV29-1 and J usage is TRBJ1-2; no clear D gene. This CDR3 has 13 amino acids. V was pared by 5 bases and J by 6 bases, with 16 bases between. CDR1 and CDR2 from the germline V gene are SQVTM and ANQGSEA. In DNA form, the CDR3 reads TGCAGCGTTAAGGGTTGGCAGCTAAATGGCTACACCTTC. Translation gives CSVKGWQLNGYTF.

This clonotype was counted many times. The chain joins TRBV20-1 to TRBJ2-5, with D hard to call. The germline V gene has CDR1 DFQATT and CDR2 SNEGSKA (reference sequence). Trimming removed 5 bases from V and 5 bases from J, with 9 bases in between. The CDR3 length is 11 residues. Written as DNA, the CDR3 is TGCAGTGCTTCGACAAGCGAGACCCAGTACTTC. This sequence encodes CSASTSETQYF.

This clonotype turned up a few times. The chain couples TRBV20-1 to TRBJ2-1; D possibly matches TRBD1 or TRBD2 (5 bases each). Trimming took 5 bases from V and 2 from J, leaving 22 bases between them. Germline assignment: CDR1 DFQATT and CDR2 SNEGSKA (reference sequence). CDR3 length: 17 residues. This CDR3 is CSAPNPSGQGAYNEQFF. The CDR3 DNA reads TGCAGTGCTCCCAACCCCAGCGGCCAAGGGGCCTACAATGAGCAGTTCTTC.

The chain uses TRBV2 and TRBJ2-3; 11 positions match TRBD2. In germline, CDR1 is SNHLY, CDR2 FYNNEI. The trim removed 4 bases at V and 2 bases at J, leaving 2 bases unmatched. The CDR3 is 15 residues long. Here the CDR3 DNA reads TGTGCCAGCAGTGGACTAGCGGGGCCCACAGATACGCAGTATTTT. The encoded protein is CASSGLAGPTDTQYF. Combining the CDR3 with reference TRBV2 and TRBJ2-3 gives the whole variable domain EPEVTQTPSHQVTQMGQEVILRCVPISNHLYFYWYRQILGQKVEFLVSFYNNEISEKSEIFDDQFSVERPDGSNFTLKIRSTKLEDSAMYFCASSGLAGPTDTQYFGPGTRLTVL.

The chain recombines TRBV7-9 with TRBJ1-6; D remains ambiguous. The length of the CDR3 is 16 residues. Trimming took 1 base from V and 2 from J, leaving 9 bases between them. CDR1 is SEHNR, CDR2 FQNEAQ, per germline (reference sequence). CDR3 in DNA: TGTGCCAGCAGCTTAGGTCAGCAGACCTATAATTCACCCCTCCACTTT. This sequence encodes CASSLGQQTYNSPLHF.

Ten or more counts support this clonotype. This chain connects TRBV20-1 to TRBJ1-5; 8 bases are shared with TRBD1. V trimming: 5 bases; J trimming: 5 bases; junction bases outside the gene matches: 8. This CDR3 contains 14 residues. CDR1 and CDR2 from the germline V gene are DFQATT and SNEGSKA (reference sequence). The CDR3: CSAGQGGGDQPQHF. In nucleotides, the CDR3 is TGCAGTGCTGGACAGGGCGGGGGTGATCAGCCCCAGCATTTT.

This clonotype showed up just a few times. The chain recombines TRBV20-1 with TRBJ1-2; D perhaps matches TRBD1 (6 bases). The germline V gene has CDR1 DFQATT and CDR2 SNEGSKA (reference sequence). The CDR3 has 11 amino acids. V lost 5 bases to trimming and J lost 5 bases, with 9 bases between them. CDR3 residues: CSAGQIYGYTF. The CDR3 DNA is TGCAGTGCTGGACAGATTTATGGCTACACCTTC.

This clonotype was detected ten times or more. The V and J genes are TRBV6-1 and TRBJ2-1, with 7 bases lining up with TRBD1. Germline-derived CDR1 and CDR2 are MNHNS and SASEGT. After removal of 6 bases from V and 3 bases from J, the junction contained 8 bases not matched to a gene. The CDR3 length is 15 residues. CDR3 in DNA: TGTGCCAGCAGACCACAGGGGAAGAGCTACAATGAGCAGTTCTTC. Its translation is CASRPQGKSYNEQFF.

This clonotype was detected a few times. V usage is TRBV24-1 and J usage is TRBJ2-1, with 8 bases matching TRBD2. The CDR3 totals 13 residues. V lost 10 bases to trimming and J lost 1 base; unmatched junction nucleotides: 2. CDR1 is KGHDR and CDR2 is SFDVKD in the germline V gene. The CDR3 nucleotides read TGTGCCACTGCGGGGGGTTCCTACAATGAGCAGTTCTTC. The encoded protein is CATAGGSYNEQFF.

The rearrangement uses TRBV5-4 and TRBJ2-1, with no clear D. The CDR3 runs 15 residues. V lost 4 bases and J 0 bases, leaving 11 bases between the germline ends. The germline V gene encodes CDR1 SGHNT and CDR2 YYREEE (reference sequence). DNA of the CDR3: TGTGCCAGCAGCATTGACCCGAGCTCCTACAATGAGCAGTTCTTC. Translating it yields CASSIDPSSYNEQFF. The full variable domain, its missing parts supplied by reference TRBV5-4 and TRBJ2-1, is ETGVTQSPTHLIKTRGQQVTLRCSSQSGHNTVSWYQQALGQGPQFIFQYYREEENGRGNFPPRFSGLQFPNYSSELNVNALELDDSALYLCASSIDPSSYNEQFFGPGTRLTVL.

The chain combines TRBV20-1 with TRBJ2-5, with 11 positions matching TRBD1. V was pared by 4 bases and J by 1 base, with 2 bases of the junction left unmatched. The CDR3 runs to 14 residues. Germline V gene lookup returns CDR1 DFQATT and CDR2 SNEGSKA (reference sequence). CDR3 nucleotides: TGCAGTGCTACCGGGACAGGGGGCCAAGAGACCCAGTACTTC. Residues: CSATGTGGQETQYF.

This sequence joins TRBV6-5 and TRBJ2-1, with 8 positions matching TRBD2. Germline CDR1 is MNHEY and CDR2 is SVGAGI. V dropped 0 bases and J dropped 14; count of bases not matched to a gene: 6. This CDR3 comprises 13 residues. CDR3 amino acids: CASSYSMGLVKFF. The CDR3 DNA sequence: TGTGCCAGCAGTTACTCGATGGGACTAGTGAAGTTCTTC.

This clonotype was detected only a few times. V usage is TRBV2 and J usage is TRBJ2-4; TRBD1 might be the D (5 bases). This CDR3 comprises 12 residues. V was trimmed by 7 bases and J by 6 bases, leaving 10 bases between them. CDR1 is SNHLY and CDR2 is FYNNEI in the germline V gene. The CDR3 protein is CASKGEGNIQYF. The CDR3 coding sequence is TGTGCCAGCAAAGGGGAAGGAAACATTCAGTACTTC.

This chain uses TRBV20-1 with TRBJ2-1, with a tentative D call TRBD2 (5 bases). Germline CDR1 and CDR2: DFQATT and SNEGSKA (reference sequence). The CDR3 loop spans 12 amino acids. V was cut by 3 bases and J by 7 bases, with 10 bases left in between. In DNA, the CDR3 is TGCAGTGCTAGGGGAGCGATAAATGAGCAGTTCTTC. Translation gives CSARGAINEQFF.

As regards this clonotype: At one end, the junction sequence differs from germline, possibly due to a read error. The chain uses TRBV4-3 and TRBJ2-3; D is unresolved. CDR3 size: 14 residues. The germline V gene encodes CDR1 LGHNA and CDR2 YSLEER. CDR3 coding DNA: TGCGCCTGCAGCCAAAGGGCCCAGCAGGTTACGCAGTATTTT. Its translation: CACSQRAQQVTQYF.

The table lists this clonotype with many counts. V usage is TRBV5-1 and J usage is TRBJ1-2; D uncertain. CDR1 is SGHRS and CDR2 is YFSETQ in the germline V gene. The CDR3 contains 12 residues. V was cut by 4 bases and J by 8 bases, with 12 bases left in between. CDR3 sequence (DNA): TGCGCCAGCAGCGGGAGCCGTCTGGGCTACACCTTC. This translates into CASSGSRLGYTF.

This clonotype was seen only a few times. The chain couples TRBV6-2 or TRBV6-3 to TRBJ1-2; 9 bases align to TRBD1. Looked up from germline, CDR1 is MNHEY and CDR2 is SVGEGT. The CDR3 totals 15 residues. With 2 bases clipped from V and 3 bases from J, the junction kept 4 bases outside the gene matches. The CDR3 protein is CASSYTGTGHYGYTF. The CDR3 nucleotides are TGTGCCAGCAGTTACACCGGGACAGGGCACTATGGCTACACCTTC.

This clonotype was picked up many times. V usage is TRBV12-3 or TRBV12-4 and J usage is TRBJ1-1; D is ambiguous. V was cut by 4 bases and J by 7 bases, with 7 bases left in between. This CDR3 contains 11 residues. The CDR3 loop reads CASSSFFEAFF. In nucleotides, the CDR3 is TGTGCCAGCAGTTCCTTTTTTGAAGCTTTCTTT.

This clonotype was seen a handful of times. CDR3 sequence: CASSLDRGQGNTEAFF. The CDR3 DNA reads as TGTGCCAGCAGCTTAGATAGGGGGCAGGGGAATACTGAAGCTTTCTTT. The V and J genes are TRBV7-9 and TRBJ1-1; 7 nucleotides agree with TRBD1. CDR3 length: 16 amino acids. The V gene's germline CDR1 is SEHNR and CDR2 FQNEAQ (reference sequence). V was clipped by 1 base and J by 5 bases; unmatched bases: 10.